This is a list of T cell receptor beta chains from one sample in a study of cytomegalovirus exposure and HLA in healthy donors. Only in-frame clones appear in the TCRdb table, and some are missing; sequencing was by immunoSEQ multiplex PCR. The sample has 150,000 to 200,000 clones; around 79% are singletons. The material sequenced was PBMCs. These receptors were collected from a male donor in good health and CMV-seropositive. CDR3s include the opening cysteine and the closing phenylalanine or tryptophan. The D gene is left open where the match is weak. Rows may omit the clone size; those that give it use once, few, many or a size class.

j_call	d_call	clone_size	v_call	cdr3_aa	cdr3_nt
TRBJ2-5	TRBD1	.	TRBV7-3	CASSPDRGQETQYF	TGTGCCAGCAGCCCGGACAGGGGGCAAGAGACCCAGTACTTC
TRBJ1-4	.	few	TRBV11-3	CASSLEPSATNEKLFF	TGTGCCAGCAGCTTAGAGCCGAGTGCAACTAATGAAAAACTGTTTTTT
TRBJ1-1	.	.	TRBV18	CASSPPARGYTEAFF	TGTGCCAGCTCACCACCGGCCCGGGGATATACTGAAGCTTTCTTT
TRBJ1-5	TRBD1	.	TRBV6-1	CASSVGQINQPQHF	TGTGCCAGCAGTGTGGGACAGATTAATCAGCCCCAGCATTTT
TRBJ2-5	.	.	TRBV25-1	CASSPRTYQETQYF	TGTGCCAGCAGTCCCAGGACATATCAAGAGACCCAGTACTTC
TRBJ2-1	TRBD2	.	TRBV27	CASSLGGLAIDNEQFF	TGTGCCAGCAGTTTAGGGGGACTAGCGATTGACAATGAGCAGTTCTTC
TRBJ1-1	TRBD1	.	TRBV6-5	CASSYGAGGLNTEAFF	TGTGCCAGCAGTTACGGGGCAGGGGGCCTGAACACTGAAGCTTTCTTT
TRBJ1-2	.	once	TRBV7-8	CASSPLRIMTVLNYGYTF	TGTGCCAGCAGCCCATTGAGAATAATGACAGTCCTAAACTATGGCTACACCTTC
TRBJ1-1	.	.	TRBV7-9	CSEGGTEAFF	TGTTCCGAGGGGGGGACTGAAGCTTTCTTT
TRBJ2-2	TRBD1	.	TRBV4-1	CASSQEGQGQLSRELFF	TGCGCCAGCAGCCAAGAAGGACAGGGACAATTAAGCCGGGAGCTGTTTTTT
TRBJ2-5	.	few	TRBV11-2	CASTQGARRGETQYF	TGTGCCAGCACCCAAGGGGCCCGCAGGGGAGAGACCCAGTACTTC
TRBJ1-5	TRBD1	.	TRBV6-1	CASRRDRGDYQPQHF	TGTGCCAGCAGGAGGGACAGGGGCGATTATCAGCCCCAGCATTTT
TRBJ2-7	.	.	TRBV5-4	CASSLGGGEKEQYF	TGTGCCAGCAGCTTGGGAGGGGGGGAAAAAGAGCAGTACTTC
TRBJ2-5	.	.	TRBV27	CASSLASWETQYF	TGTGCCAGCAGTTTAGCGAGCTGGGAGACCCAGTACTTC
TRBJ2-1	.	once	TRBV5-1	CASSLAGPGNEQFF	TGCGCCAGCAGCTTGGCAGGGCCCGGTAATGAGCAGTTCTTC
TRBJ1-5	.	.	TRBV4-2	CASSQGQISNQPQHF	TGTGCCAGCAGCCAAGGTCAGATTAGCAATCAGCCCCAGCATTTT
TRBJ2-3	TRBD2	.	TRBV2	CANKRESTDTQYF	TGTGCAAACAAGCGGGAAAGCACAGATACGCAGTATTTT
TRBJ2-2	TRBD1	.	TRBV12-5	CASGSGQGTLPGELFF	TGTGCTAGTGGTTCGGGACAGGGAACTCTACCCGGGGAGCTGTTTTTT
TRBJ1-2	.	.	TRBV12-2	CASRFGDYYGYTF	TGTGCAAGTCGCTTTGGGGACTACTATGGCTACACCTTC
TRBJ2-5	.	.	TRBV5-1	CASSFFGLLETQYF	TGCGCCAGCAGCTTCTTCGGACTGTTAGAGACCCAGTACTTC
TRBJ2-4	.	.	TRBV7-9	CASSFQGLAKNIQYF	TGTGCCAGCAGCTTTCAGGGGCTGGCCAAAAACATTCAGTACTTC
TRBJ1-6	.	.	TRBV18	CASSPRTDNSPLHF	TGTGCCAGCTCACCGCGGACAGACAATTCACCCCTCCACTTT
TRBJ2-7	.	.	TRBV9	CASSRSSSDSYEQYF	TGTGCCAGCAGCAGAAGTTCCAGCGACTCCTACGAGCAGTACTTC
TRBJ2-7	.	once	TRBV5-6	CASSLQGKSYEQYF	TGTGCCAGCAGCTTGCAGGGGAAATCCTACGAGCAGTACTTC
TRBJ1-3	.	.	TRBV20-1	CSATGRNTIYF	TGCAGTGCCACGGGTCGAAACACCATATATTTT
TRBJ2-1	.	.	TRBV6-5	CASSYRGLLNEQFF	TGTGCCAGCAGTTACAGGGGGTTACTCAATGAGCAGTTCTTC
TRBJ1-6	.	.	TRBV10-3	CAILGESYNSPLHF	TGTGCCATTCTCGGGGAGTCCTATAATTCACCCCTCCACTTT
TRBJ1-1	.	.	TRBV7-9	CASSLPVNTEAFF	TGTGCCAGCAGCTTACCAGTGAACACTGAAGCTTTCTTT
TRBJ2-1	TRBD2	.	TRBV5-4	CASSPGTSGVFRSANEQFF	TGTGCCAGCAGCCCGGGGACTAGCGGGGTTTTCCGGTCGGCCAATGAGCAGTTCTTC
TRBJ2-3	TRBD2	once	TRBV9	CASSVQSQGGDTQYF	TGTGCCAGCAGCGTACAGAGTCAGGGAGGGGATACGCAGTATTTT
TRBJ1-1	.	.	TRBV11-3	CASSFTDTEAFF	TGTGCCAGCAGCTTCACGGACACTGAAGCTTTCTTT
TRBJ1-5	TRBD1	.	TRBV2	CASRAGGLGNQPQHF	TGTGCCAGCAGGGCAGGGGGATTAGGCAATCAGCCCCAGCATTTT
TRBJ2-2	.	.	TRBV9	CASSVSPGLSNTGELFF	TGTGCCAGCAGCGTTTCACCGGGACTCTCGAACACCGGGGAGCTGTTTTTT
TRBJ2-4	.	.	TRBV30	CAWGGRDNKNIQYF	TGTGCCTGGGGCGGCAGGGACAACAAAAACATTCAGTACTTC
TRBJ1-1	.	once	TRBV7-2	CASSAVEAFF	TGTGCCAGCAGCGCAGTTGAAGCTTTCTTT
TRBJ2-5	TRBD1	.	TRBV27	CASSRTGGLETQYF	TGTGCCAGCAGTCGGACAGGGGGCTTGGAGACCCAGTACTTC
TRBJ2-3	.	few	TRBV5-1	CASSLVSGGITDTQYF	TGCGCCAGCAGCTTGGTGTCTGGCGGTATCACAGATACGCAGTATTTT
TRBJ2-1	.	.	TRBV28	CASSLPRTHLWGQFF	TGTGCCAGCAGTTTACCCCGGACACACTTATGGGGGCAGTTCTTC
TRBJ2-5	.	.	TRBV7-2	CASSVGHLQETQYF	TGTGCCAGCAGCGTCGGACACCTCCAAGAGACCCAGTACTTC
TRBJ2-1	TRBD2	few	TRBV6-6	CASSGTSGSNEQFF	TGTGCCAGCAGCGGGACTAGCGGGAGTAATGAGCAGTTCTTC
TRBJ2-1	TRBD2	.	TRBV7-2	CASRLQWASGNYNEQFF	TGTGCCAGCAGACTACAGTGGGCTAGCGGGAACTACAATGAGCAGTTCTTC
TRBJ2-3	.	.	TRBV2	CASTGQRSTDTQYF	TGTGCCAGCACCGGACAGAGAAGCACAGATACGCAGTATTTT
TRBJ2-3	TRBD2	.	TRBV5-1	CASDLAGLTDTQYF	TGCGCCAGCGATCTAGCGGGACTCACAGATACGCAGTATTTT
TRBJ2-1	.	.	TRBV5-1	CASSLESSYNEQFF	TGCGCCAGCAGCTTGGAGAGCTCCTACAATGAGCAGTTCTTC
TRBJ2-1	TRBD2	.	TRBV7-2	CASSGTLLAGWSIDEQFF	TGTGCCAGCAGCGGTACTCTACTAGCGGGATGGTCCATTGATGAGCAGTTCTTC
TRBJ2-7	TRBD1	.	TRBV5-4	CASSLYLGVGDSEQYF	TGTGCCAGCAGCTTGTATTTAGGGGTCGGGGACAGCGAGCAGTACTTC